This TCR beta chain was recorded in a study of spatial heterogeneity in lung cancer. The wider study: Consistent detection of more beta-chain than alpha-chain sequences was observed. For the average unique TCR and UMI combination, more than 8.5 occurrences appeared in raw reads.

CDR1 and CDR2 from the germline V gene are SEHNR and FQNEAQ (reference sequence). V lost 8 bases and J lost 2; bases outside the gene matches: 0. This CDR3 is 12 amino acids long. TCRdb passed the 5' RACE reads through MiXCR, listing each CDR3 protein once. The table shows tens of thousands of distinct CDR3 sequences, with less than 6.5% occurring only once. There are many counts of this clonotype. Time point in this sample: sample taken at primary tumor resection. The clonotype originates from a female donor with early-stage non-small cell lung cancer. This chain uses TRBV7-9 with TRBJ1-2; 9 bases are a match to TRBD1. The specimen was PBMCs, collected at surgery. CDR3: CASGTGNYGYTF. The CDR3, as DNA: TGTGCCAGCGGGACAGGGAACTATGGCTACACCTTC.